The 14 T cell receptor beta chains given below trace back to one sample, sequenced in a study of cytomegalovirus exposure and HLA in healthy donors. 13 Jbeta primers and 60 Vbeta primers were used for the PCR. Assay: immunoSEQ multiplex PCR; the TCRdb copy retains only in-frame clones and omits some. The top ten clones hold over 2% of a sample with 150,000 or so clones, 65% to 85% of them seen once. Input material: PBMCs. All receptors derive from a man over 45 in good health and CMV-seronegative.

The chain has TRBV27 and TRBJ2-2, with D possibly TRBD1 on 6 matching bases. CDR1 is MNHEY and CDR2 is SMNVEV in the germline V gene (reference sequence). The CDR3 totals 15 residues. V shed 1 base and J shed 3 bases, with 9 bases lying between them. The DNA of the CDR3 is TGTGCCAGCAGTTTATGGGACACGGACACCGGGGAGCTGTTTTTT. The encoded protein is CASSLWDTDTGELFF.

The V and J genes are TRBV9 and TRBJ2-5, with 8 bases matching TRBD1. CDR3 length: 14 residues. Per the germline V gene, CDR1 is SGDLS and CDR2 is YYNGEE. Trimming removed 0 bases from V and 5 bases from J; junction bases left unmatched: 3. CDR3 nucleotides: TGTGCCAGCAGCGTAGGGACAGGGTACGAGACCCAGTACTTC. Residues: CASSVGTGYETQYF.

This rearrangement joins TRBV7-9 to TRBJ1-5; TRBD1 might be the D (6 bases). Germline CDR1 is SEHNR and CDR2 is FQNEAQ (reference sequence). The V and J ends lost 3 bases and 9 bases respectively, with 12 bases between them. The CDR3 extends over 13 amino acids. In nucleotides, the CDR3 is TGTGCCAGCAGCTTTGCGGACAGCACGCCCCAGCATTTT. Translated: CASSFADSTPQHF.

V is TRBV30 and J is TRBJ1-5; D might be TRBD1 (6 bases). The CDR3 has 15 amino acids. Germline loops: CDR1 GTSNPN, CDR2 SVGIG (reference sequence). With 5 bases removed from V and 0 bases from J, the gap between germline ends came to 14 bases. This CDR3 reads CAWGGAGYSNQPQHF. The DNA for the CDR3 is TGTGCCTGGGGGGGGGCAGGGTATAGCAATCAGCCCCAGCATTTT.

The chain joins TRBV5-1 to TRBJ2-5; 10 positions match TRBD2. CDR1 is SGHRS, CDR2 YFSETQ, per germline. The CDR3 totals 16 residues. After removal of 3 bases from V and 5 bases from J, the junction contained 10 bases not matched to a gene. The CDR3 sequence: CASSSQIAGGGETQYF. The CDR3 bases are TGCGCCAGCAGCTCCCAAATAGCGGGAGGAGGGGAGACCCAGTACTTC.

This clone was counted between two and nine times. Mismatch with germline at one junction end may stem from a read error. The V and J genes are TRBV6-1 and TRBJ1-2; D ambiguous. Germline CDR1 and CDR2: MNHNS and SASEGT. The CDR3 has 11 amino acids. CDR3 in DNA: TGTGCCAGCAGTGTCCTCACGGGGAAGGGATTC. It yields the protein CASSVLTGKGF.

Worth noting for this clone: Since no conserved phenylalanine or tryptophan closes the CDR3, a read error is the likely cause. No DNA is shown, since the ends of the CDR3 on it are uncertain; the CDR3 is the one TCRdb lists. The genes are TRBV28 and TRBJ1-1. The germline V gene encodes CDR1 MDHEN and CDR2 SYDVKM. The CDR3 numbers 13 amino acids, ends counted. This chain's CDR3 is CASSASPGGSTFL.

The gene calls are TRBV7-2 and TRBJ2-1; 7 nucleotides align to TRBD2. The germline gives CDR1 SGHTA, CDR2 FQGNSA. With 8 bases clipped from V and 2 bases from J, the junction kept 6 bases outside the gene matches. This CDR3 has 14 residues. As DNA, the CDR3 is TGTGCCAGCTCCGGGGGGTGGACCTACAATGAGCAGTTCTTC. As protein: CASSGGWTYNEQFF.

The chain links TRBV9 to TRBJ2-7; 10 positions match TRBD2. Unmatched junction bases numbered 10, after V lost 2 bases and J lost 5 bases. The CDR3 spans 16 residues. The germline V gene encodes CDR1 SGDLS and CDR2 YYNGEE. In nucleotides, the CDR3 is TGTGCCAGCAGCGTGCCGGCGCTAGCGGGAGCCCACGAGCAGTACTTC. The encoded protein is CASSVPALAGAHEQYF.

Here the CDR3 reads CASRGQSYGYTF. As DNA, the CDR3 is TGTGCCAGCAGGGGACAAAGCTATGGCTACACCTTC. The V gene is TRBV6-4, the J gene TRBJ1-2; possibly TRBD1 for D (6 bases). CDR1 and CDR2 from the germline V gene are MRHNA and SNTAGT. The CDR3 loop spans 12 amino acids. V dropped 6 bases and J dropped 4 bases, with 9 bases sitting between them.

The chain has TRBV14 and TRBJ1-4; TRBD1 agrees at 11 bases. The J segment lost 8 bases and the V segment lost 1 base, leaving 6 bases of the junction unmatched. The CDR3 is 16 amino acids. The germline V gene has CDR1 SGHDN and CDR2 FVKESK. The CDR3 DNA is TGTGCCAGCAGCCAAGTCCGGACAGGGGGCTTAGAAAAACTGTTTTTT. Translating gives CASSQVRTGGLEKLFF.

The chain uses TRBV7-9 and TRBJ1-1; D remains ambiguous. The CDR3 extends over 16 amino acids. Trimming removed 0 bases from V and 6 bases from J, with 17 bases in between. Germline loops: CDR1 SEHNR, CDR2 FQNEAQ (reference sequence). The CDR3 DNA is TGTGCCAGCAGCTTAGCGGTGACAACCCTATCGGCTGAAGCTTTCTTT. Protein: CASSLAVTTLSAEAFF.

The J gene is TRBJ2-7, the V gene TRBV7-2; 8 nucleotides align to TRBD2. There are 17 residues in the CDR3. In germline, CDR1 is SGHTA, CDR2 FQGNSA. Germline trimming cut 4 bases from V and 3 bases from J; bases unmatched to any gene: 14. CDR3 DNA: TGTGCCAGCAGCTCGAAATCCGGGGGGGCCTTGAACTACGAGCAGTACTTC. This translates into CASSSKSGGALNYEQYF.

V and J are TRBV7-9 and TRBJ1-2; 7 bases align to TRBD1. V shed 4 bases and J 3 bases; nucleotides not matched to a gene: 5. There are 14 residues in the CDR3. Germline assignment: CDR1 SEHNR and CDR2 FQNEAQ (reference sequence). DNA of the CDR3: TGTGCCAGCAGCTCGACAGGGCCTTACTATGGCTACACCTTC. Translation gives CASSSTGPYYGYTF.